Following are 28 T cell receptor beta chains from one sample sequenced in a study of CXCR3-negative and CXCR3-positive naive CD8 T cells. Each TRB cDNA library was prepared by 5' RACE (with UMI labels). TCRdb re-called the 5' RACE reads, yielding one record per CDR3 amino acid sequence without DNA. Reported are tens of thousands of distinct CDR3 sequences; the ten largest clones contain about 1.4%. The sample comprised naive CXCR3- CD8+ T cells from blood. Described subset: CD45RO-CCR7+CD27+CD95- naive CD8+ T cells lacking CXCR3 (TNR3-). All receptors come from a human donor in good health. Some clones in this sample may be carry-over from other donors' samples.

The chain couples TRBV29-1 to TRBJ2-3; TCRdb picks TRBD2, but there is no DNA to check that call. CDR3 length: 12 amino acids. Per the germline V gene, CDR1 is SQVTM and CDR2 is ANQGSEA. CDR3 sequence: CSVGGGTDTQYF.

The CDR3 spells CASSYQWDRETYEQYF. The gene calls are TRBV28 and TRBJ2-7; TCRdb names TRBD1, which stays unverified in the absence of DNA. Looked up from germline, CDR1 is MDHEN and CDR2 is SYDVKM. The CDR3 is 16 residues long.

The CDR3 is CASSQETGTGGHEQYF. The chain joins TRBV4-1 to TRBJ2-7; TCRdb calls TRBD1, which cannot be checked without DNA. The CDR3 is made up of 16 amino acids. Germline CDR1 is MGHRA and CDR2 is YSYEKL.

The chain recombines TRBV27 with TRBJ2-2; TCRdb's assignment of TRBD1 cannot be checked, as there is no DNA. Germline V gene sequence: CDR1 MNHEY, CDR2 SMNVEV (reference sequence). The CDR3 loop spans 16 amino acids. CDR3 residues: CASSHPGRENTGELFF.

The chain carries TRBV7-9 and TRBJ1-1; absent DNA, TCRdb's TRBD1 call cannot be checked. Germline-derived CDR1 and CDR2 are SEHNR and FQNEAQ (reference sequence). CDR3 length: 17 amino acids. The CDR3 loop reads CASSPPPAQRSHTEAFF.

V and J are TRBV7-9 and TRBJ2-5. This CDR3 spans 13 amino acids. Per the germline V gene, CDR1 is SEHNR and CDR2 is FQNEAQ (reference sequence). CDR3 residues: CASSLRYQETQYF. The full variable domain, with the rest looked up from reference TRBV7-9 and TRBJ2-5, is DTGVSQNPRHKITKRGQNVTFRCDPISEHNRLYWYRQTLGQGPEFLTYFQNEAQLEKSRLLSDRFSAERPKGSFSTLEIQRTEQGDSAMYLCASSLRYQETQYFGPGTRLLVL.

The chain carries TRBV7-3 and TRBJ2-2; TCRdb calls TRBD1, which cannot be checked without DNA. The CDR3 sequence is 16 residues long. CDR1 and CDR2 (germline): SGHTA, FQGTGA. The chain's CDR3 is CASSITGEGGTGELFF.

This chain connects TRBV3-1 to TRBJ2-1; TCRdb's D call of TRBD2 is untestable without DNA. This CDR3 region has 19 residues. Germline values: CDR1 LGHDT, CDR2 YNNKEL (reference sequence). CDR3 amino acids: CASSHLGTSGFSSYNEQFF.

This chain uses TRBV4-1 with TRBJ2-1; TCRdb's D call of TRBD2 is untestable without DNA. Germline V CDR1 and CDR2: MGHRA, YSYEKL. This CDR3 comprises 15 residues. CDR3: CASSQGASGGDEQFF.

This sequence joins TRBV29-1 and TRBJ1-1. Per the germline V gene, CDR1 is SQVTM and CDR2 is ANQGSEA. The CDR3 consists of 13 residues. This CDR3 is CSVSDGENTEAFF.

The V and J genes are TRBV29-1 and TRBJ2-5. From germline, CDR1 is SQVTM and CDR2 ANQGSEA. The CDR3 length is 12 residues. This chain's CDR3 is CSVELQDETQYF.

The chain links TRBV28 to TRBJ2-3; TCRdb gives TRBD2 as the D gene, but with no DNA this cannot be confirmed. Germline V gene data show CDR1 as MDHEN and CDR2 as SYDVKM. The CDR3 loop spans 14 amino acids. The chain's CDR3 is CASSPALSTDTQYF.

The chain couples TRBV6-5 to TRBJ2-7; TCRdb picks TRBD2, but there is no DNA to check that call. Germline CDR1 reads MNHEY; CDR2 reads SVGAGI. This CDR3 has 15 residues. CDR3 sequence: CASSPAGIHSYEQYF.

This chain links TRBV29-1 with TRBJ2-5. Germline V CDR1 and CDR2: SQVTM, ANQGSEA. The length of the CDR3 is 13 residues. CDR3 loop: CSVTGSTQETQYF.

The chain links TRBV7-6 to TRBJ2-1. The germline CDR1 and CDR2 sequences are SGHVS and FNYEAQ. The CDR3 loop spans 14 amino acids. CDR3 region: CASSPSPSYNEQFF.

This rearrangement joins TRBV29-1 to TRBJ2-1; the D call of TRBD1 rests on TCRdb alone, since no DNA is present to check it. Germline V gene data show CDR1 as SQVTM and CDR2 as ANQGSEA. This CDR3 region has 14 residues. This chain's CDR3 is CSVEGERSYNEQFF.

The CDR3: CSVEIAGGLNEQFF. This sequence joins TRBV29-1 and TRBJ2-1; as DNA is missing, the TRBD2 call by TCRdb cannot be tested. CDR3 size: 14 residues. Looked up from germline, CDR1 is SQVTM and CDR2 is ANQGSEA.

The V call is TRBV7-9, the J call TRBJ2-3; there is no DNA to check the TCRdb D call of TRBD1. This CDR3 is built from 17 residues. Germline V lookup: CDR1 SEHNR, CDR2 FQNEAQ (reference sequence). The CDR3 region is CASTETGVLIGTDTQYF.

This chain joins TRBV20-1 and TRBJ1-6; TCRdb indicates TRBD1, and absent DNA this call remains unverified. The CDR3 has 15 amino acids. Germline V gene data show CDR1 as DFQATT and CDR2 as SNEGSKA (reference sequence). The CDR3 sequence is CSAPSGTGDNSPLHF.

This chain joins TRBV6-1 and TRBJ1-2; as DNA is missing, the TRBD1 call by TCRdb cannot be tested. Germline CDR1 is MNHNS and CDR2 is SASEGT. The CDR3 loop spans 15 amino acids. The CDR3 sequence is CASRDRTAPPYGYTF.

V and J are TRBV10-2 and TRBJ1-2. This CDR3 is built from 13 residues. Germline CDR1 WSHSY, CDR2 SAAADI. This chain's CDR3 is CASSDSRSYGYTF.

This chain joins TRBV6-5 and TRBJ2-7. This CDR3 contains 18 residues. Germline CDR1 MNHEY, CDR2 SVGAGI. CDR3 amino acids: CASSYSSPRQNYSYEQYF.

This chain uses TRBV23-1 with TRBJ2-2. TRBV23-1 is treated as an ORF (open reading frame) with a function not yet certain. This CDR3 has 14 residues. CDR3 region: CASSQSARTGELFF.

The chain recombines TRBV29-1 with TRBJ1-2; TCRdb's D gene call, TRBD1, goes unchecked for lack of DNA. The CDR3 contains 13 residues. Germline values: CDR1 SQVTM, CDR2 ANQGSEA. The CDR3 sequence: CSSGDNSNYGYTF.

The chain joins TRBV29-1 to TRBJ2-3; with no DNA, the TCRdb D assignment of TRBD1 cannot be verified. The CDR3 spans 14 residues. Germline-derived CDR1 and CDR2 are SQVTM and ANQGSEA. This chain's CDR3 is CSETRQGGTDTQYF.

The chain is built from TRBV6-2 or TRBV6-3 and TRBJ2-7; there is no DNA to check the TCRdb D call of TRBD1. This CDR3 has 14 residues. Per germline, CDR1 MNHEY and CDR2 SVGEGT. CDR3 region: CASSYGTGGYEQYF.

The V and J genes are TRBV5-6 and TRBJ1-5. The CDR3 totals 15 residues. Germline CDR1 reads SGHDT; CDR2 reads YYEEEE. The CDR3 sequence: CASSLGAYSNQPQHF.

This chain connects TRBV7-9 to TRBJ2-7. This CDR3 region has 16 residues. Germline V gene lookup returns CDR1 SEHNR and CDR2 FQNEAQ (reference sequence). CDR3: CASSLGYGTVSYEQYF.